Shown below are 5 T cell receptor beta chains from a single sample sequenced in a study of T cells in Graves' hyperthyroidism and ophthalmopathy. TCR beta CDR3 regions were amplified from RNA transcripts. First-round RT-PCR targeting the TCR CDR3 was performed with the HTBI primer set. Each CDR3 protein gets one entry after TCRdb re-called the multiplex PCR reads with MiXCR. The sample shows some 800,000 distinct CDR3 sequences, 35% to 40% of them seen only once. Sequencing input: blood. The receptors here all came from a man between 18 and 29 years old with Graves' hyperthyroidism.

This chain uses TRBV5-1 with TRBJ2-7; D is perhaps TRBD1 or TRBD2 (6 bases each). The CDR3 extends over 15 amino acids. CDR1 and CDR2 (germline): SGHRS, YFSETQ. V lost 3 bases to trimming and J lost 3 bases, with 16 bases between them. The CDR3 reads CASSWGAQGVYEQYF. DNA for the CDR3: TGCGCCAGCAGCTGGGGGGCCCAGGGAGTCTACGAGCAGTACTTC.

Comment on this clonotype: It is likely a read error, because the conserved phenylalanine at the end of the CDR3 is missing. The chain uses TRBV2 and TRBJ1-2; D gene unclear. V was cut by 6 bases and J by 5 bases, with 16 bases left in between. The germline CDR1 and CDR2 sequences are SNHLY and FYNNEI. The CDR3 is 14 residues long. CDR3 loop: CASRDGQGRYGYTS. In nucleotides, the CDR3 is TGTGCCAGCAGAGATGGCCAAGGGAGGTATGGCTACACCTCC.

The chain has TRBV29-1 and TRBJ1-4; D is possibly TRBD1 (5 bases). The CDR3 sequence is 13 residues long. CDR1 and CDR2 from the germline V gene are SQVTM and ANQGSEA. The V end lost 5 bases, the J end lost 5 bases, and 12 bases lay between the germline ends. The CDR3 DNA sequence: TGCAGCGTTAGGGGCAGCGTAAATGAAAAACTGTTTTTT. It codes for CSVRGSVNEKLFF.

This clonotype was counted a few times. The gene calls are TRBV19 and TRBJ2-7, with D maybe TRBD1 (5 bases). The CDR3 covers 13 residues. The germline V gene encodes CDR1 LNHDA and CDR2 SQIVND (reference sequence). Deletions cut 8 bases from V and 0 bases from J, with 11 bases between. The CDR3 DNA reads TGTGCCAGTGTGGGTGACAGCTCCTACGAGCAGTACTTC. It yields the protein CASVGDSSYEQYF.

The sample holds many counts of this clonotype. This CDR3 reads CSVDKGEETQYF. The CDR3 nucleotides read TGCAGCGTTGATAAGGGGGAAGAGACCCAGTACTTC. The chain employs TRBV29-1 and TRBJ2-5; the D gene is possibly TRBD1 (6 bases). Germline V lookup: CDR1 SQVTM, CDR2 ANQGSEA. There are 12 residues in the CDR3. V was pared by 3 bases and J by 3 bases, with 8 bases between.